This entry lists 18 T cell receptor beta chains sequenced from one sample in a study of identical twins (dated by TCRdb to 2016 to 2017). The library was produced with 5' RACE. The run used an Illumina HiSeq 2000. The public reads were reprocessed in TCRdb via fastp at Q25 and MiXCR, keeping in-frame beta chains. Merged by CDR3 protein, the rows form single entries marked with the most common genes and DNA. This sample comprises 600,000 to 850,000 distinct CDR3 sequences, around a sixth of them detected only once. The top ten constitute about an eighth of the sample. The sample was also reused in another study, on T cells expressing NK-cell markers.

Source material: PBMCs. These receptors came from a woman aged 18-35 years in good health.

The chain is built from TRBV29-1 and TRBJ1-1; weak D call: TRBD1 (6 bases). The CDR3 is 14 amino acids. The germline V gene encodes CDR1 SQVTM and CDR2 ANQGSEA. Trimming shortened V by 2 bases and J by 6 bases, and 16 bases separated the two germline ends. The CDR3 bases are TGCAGCGTTGAATCCTCCAGGGGATTAGCTGAAGCTTTCTTT. Protein sequence: CSVESSRGLAEAFF. The complete variable domain, with remaining parts taken from reference TRBV29-1 and TRBJ1-1, reads SAVISQKPSRDICQRGTSLTIQCQVDSQVTMMFWYRQQPGQSLTLIATANQGSEATYESGFVIDKFPISRPNLTFSTLTVSNMSPEDSSIYLCSVESSRGLAEAFFGQGTRLTVV.

This clonotype was observed many times. The chain couples TRBV12-3 or TRBV12-4 to TRBJ2-3; the D gene could be TRBD1 or TRBD2 (5 bases each). This CDR3 is 11 amino acids long. Trimming took 7 bases from V and 6 from J, leaving 8 bases between them. In DNA, the CDR3 is TGTGCCAGCACCGAGGGGGATACGCAGTATTTT. Amino acids: CASTEGDTQYF.

The chain employs TRBV7-9 and TRBJ2-3, with D unclear. Trimming left V 2 bases short and J 0 bases short, with 9 bases between. Germline values: CDR1 SEHNR, CDR2 FQNEAQ (reference sequence). The CDR3 runs 15 residues. CDR3 residues: CASSLRKTSTDTQYF. The CDR3 nucleotides read TGTGCCAGCAGCTTAAGAAAGACTAGCACAGATACGCAGTATTTT.

A few counts support this clonotype. The genes are TRBV20-1 and TRBJ1-2; maybe TRBD1 (5 bases). This CDR3 is 14 amino acids long. V lost 6 bases and J 7 bases, leaving 21 bases between the germline ends. CDR1 is DFQATT and CDR2 is SNEGSKA in the germline V gene (reference sequence). In DNA, the CDR3 is TGCAGTGCCGATGTGCGGGGGAGCTCGGGTGGCTACACCTTC. It specifies CSADVRGSSGGYTF.

The chain couples TRBV19 to TRBJ2-7; D not resolved. CDR1 LNHDA and CDR2 SQIVND come from the germline V gene (reference sequence). The CDR3 totals 13 residues. V shed 10 bases and J shed 0 bases, with 13 bases lying between them. The CDR3 nucleotides are TGTGCCACTGGATACCCAAACTCCTACGAGCAGTACTTC. Its protein product is CATGYPNSYEQYF. The full variable domain, in which reference TRBV19 and TRBJ2-7 provide the parts outside the CDR3, is DGGITQSPKYLFRKEGQNVTLSCEQNLNHDAMYWYRQDPGQGLRLIYYSQIVNDFQKGDIAEGYSVSREKKESFPLTVTSAQKNPTAFYLCATGYPNSYEQYFGPGTRLTVT.

J is TRBJ2-7 and V is TRBV20-1, with TRBD2 as a possible D gene (5 bases). V dropped 1 base and J dropped 3 bases, with 13 bases sitting between them. The germline V gene has CDR1 DFQATT and CDR2 SNEGSKA (reference sequence). The CDR3 has 14 residues. CDR3 residues: CSARAVDWNYEQYF. CDR3 bases: TGCAGTGCTAGAGCCGTGGACTGGAACTACGAGCAGTACTTC.

This clonotype was seen a handful of times. The chain is built from TRBV5-1 and TRBJ1-1; unclear D gene. Trimming removed 4 bases from V and 1 base from J, with 8 bases in between. From germline, CDR1 is SGHRS and CDR2 YFSETQ. This CDR3 spans 13 amino acids. CDR3: CASSQAPNTEAFF. CDR3 DNA: TGCGCCAGCAGCCAGGCGCCGAACACTGAAGCTTTCTTT.

This clonotype has just a few counts. The gene calls are TRBV5-5 and TRBJ2-1; 15 bases align to TRBD2. The ends lost 4 bases at V and 2 bases at J; junction bases unmatched: 4. From germline, CDR1 is SGHKS and CDR2 YYEKEE (reference sequence). The CDR3 is 17 residues long. As DNA, the CDR3 is TGTGCCAGCAGCCTGGGGACTAGCGGGAGGCCCTACAATGAGCAGTTCTTC. Translating it yields CASSLGTSGRPYNEQFF.

This chain links TRBV29-1 with TRBJ2-5; TRBD2 agrees at 11 bases. V gave up 4 bases and J gave up 7 bases; unmatched junction bases: 8. There are 14 residues in the CDR3. The germline V gene encodes CDR1 SQVTM and CDR2 ANQGSEA. The CDR3 DNA reads TGCAGCGTTGGGTCTAGCGGGAGGTTGGGGACCCAGTACTTC. Protein sequence: CSVGSSGRLGTQYF.

V usage is TRBV20-1 and J usage is TRBJ1-1; TRBD1 matches 7 bases. The V segment lost 6 bases and the J segment 5 bases; nucleotides outside the gene matches: 9. Germline CDR1 DFQATT, CDR2 SNEGSKA (reference sequence). There are 13 residues in the CDR3. The CDR3 nucleotides are TGCAGTGCCCCGCGACAGGGAAGGACTGAAGCTTTCTTT. Translating it yields CSAPRQGRTEAFF.

This clonotype came up a few times. The rearrangement uses TRBV7-9 and TRBJ2-7; 8 bases are a match to TRBD2. Germline V lookup: CDR1 SEHNR, CDR2 FQNEAQ (reference sequence). Unmatched junction bases numbered 11, after V lost 5 bases and J lost 2 bases. The length of the CDR3 is 16 residues. The CDR3: CASSGPGLVGAYEQYF. The CDR3 region has the DNA TGTGCCAGCAGCGGACCGGGACTAGTGGGGGCCTACGAGCAGTACTTC.

This clonotype was found a few times. The gene calls are TRBV27 and TRBJ1-1, with 10 bases identical to TRBD1. CDR1 is MNHEY and CDR2 is SMNVEV in the germline V gene (reference sequence). The CDR3 is 15 residues long. The V gene end was trimmed by 7 bases and the J gene end by 5 bases; junction bases not matched to a gene: 10. The CDR3 protein is CASNPLDRGGTEAFF. The CDR3 nucleotides read TGTGCCAGCAACCCTCTGGACAGGGGGGGGACTGAAGCTTTCTTT.

This clonotype showed up just a few times. This sequence joins TRBV3-1 and TRBJ2-3; D unresolved. The V gene's germline CDR1 is LGHDT and CDR2 YNNKEL (reference sequence). The CDR3 has 17 residues. V lost 4 bases and J 2 bases, leaving 19 bases between the germline ends. CDR3 amino acids: CASSLFSGTHSTDTQYF. The CDR3 DNA follows: TGTGCCAGCAGCCTCTTTTCGGGTACCCATTCCACAGATACGCAGTATTTT.

This clonotype was detected a few times. The V and J genes are TRBV12-3 or TRBV12-4 and TRBJ2-5; 11 nucleotides line up with TRBD2. This CDR3 region has 17 residues. The ends lost 6 bases at V and 2 bases at J; junction bases unmatched: 11. The CDR3 DNA follows: TGTGCCAGCAGCCGAACTAGCGGGAGAGTTAAACAAGAGACCCAGTACTTC. Translating it yields CASSRTSGRVKQETQYF.

This clonotype was detected ten times or more. The chain combines TRBV20-1 with TRBJ2-2; 10 bases are a match to TRBD2. In germline, CDR1 is DFQATT, CDR2 SNEGSKA (reference sequence). The CDR3 runs to 15 residues. V lost 0 bases and J lost 7; bases outside the gene matches: 5. The CDR3 spells CSARDLAGDNGELFF. DNA of the CDR3: TGCAGTGCTAGAGACCTAGCGGGAGATAACGGGGAGCTGTTTTTT.

This clonotype turned up a few times. The chain links TRBV20-1 to TRBJ1-1, with 7 bases lining up with TRBD1. The CDR3 has 13 residues. J gave up 6 bases and V 0 bases, and 4 bases lay outside the gene matches. Germline V gene lookup returns CDR1 DFQATT and CDR2 SNEGSKA (reference sequence). CDR3 in DNA: TGCAGTGCTAGAGACAGGGGGAGGTCTGAAGCTTTCTTT. Its translation is CSARDRGRSEAFF.

This clonotype showed up many times. The CDR3 nucleotides read TGCAGCGTTTCCGACGGCTTACTAGGGAACTATGGCTACACCTTC. Its translation is CSVSDGLLGNYGYTF. This chain joins TRBV29-1 and TRBJ1-2; D is ambiguous. Trimming shortened V by 5 bases and J by 2 bases, and 18 bases separated the two germline ends. The CDR3 loop spans 15 amino acids. Germline CDR1 SQVTM, CDR2 ANQGSEA.

The genes are TRBV12-3 or TRBV12-4 and TRBJ1-3, with no clear D. Trimming took 4 bases from V and 0 from J, leaving 13 bases between them. The length of the CDR3 is 16 residues. The CDR3 spells CASSYMLGGSGNTIYF. In nucleotides, the CDR3 is TGTGCCAGCAGTTATATGCTAGGAGGCTCTGGAAACACCATATATTTT.